This TCR beta chain was sequenced for a study of blood T cell repertoires in COVID-19. Across the study: Samples of COVID-19 (acute and convalescent) were obtained from the United States, Italy and Spain. Sources were T cells, B-cell-depleted T cells, or PBMCs; the material itself was cDNA or gDNA.

The V segment lost 5 bases and the J segment 7 bases; nucleotides outside the gene matches: 14. CDR1 SGHTA and CDR2 FQGTGA come from the germline V gene. The CDR3 spans 16 residues. Assay used: immunoSEQ multiplex PCR; TCRdb lists only in-frame clones, some missing. Of more than 140,000 clones in the sample, almost 90% were seen once. This chain uses TRBV7-3 with TRBJ2-3; 8 bases map to TRBD2. The sequenced material came from peripheral blood. This TCR derives from a woman in her fifties or sixties with acute or convalescent COVID-19. This CDR3 reads CASSPGGPGLLNTQYF. The CDR3 DNA follows: TGTGCCAGCAGCCCGGGGGGGCCGGGACTCCTAAATACGCAGTATTTT.